This T cell receptor beta chain was recovered during a study of T cells after yellow fever vaccination. Overall study results and limits: Subsequent to the booster, the majority of primary-vaccination clones reappeared (around 96% CD4, around 90% CD8). Overall, a small share of clonotypes was seen in both CD4 and CD8 compartments.

This CDR3 has 16 amino acids. CDR1 and CDR2 (germline): KGHSH, LQKENI. Trimming pared 6 bases from V and 0 bases from J, leaving 15 bases between. TCRdb processed the 5' RACE reads anew with MiXCR; each CDR3 protein has one entry. The sample consists of some 400,000 distinct CDR3 sequences, 6.2% of them appearing once. About this clonotype: The antigen is not known.

The starting material was PBMCs, obtained 5 days after the yellow fever booster vaccination. This clonotype was sampled from a man aged 30 to 45 who received the YFV17D yellow fever vaccine. The rearrangement uses TRBV18 and TRBJ1-5; D perhaps matches TRBD1 (5 bases). The CDR3 DNA reads as TGTGCCAGCTCGTTAACCGGGACTCTTAGCAATCAGCCCCAGCATTTT. Its translation is CASSLTGTLSNQPQHF.